The 27 T cell receptor beta chains listed next were all sequenced from one sample in a study of cytomegalovirus exposure and HLA in healthy donors. The PCR employed 60 Vbeta primers together with 13 Jbeta primers. Sequenced by immunoSEQ multiplex PCR; TCRdb stores in-frame clones only, minus some. The profile shows 40,000 or so clones, 60% to 70% of them singletons. Sequencing was done on a sample of PBMCs. The receptors stem from a middle-aged man in good health and CMV-seronegative.

The sample holds one count of this clone. The chain has TRBV6-1 and TRBJ2-7, with D hard to call. This CDR3 has 11 amino acids. Germline V CDR1 and CDR2: MNHNS, SASEGT. V was trimmed by 8 bases and J by 3 bases, leaving 8 bases between them. The CDR3, as DNA: TGTGCCAGCGGTTCAGGCTACGAGCAGTACTTC. Translating gives CASGSGYEQYF.

The rearrangement joins TRBV30 to TRBJ2-5; 7 bases are a match to TRBD1. Germline lookup yields CDR1 GTSNPN and CDR2 SVGIG (reference sequence). CDR3 length: 15 residues. V was pared by 2 bases and J by 1 base, with 7 bases of the junction left unmatched. The CDR3 region has the DNA TGTGCCTGGAGTCCCGGGACAGAGTTCCAAGAGACCCAGTACTTC. Its protein is CAWSPGTEFQETQYF.

CDR3 amino acids: CASSESAGEPYEQYF. Here the CDR3 DNA reads TGTGCCAGCAGTGAGTCAGCGGGGGAACCCTACGAGCAGTACTTC. The chain has TRBV6-1 and TRBJ2-7, with 8 bases aligning to TRBD2. The ends lost 3 bases at V and 2 bases at J; junction bases unmatched: 6. Germline lookup yields CDR1 MNHNS and CDR2 SASEGT. The CDR3 sequence is 15 residues long.

This chain links TRBV6-5 with TRBJ2-5; tentative D call: TRBD1 (6 bases). Between the trimmed V and J ends, which lost 5 bases and 0 bases, there was a span of 10 bases. The V gene's germline CDR1 is MNHEY and CDR2 SVGAGI. This CDR3 comprises 14 residues. The CDR3 here is CASSAGVNQETQYF. CDR3 in DNA: TGTGCCAGCAGTGCAGGGGTCAACCAAGAGACCCAGTACTTC.

The chain has TRBV5-4 and TRBJ2-3; 12 bases align to TRBD2. Germline V gene data show CDR1 as SGHNT and CDR2 as YYREEE (reference sequence). This CDR3 contains 15 residues. The junction had 4 bases not matched to a gene; V was cut back by 6 bases and J by 2 bases. CDR3 DNA: TGTGCCAGCATGCGGACTAGCGGGGCCACAGATACGCAGTATTTT. Amino acids: CASMRTSGATDTQYF.

This clone showed up just a few times. At one boundary the junction diverges from the germline segment, which might be a read error. The V gene is TRBV5-1, the J gene TRBJ1-5, with 12 bases that match TRBD1. Germline loops: CDR1 SGHRS, CDR2 YFSETQ. The CDR3 has 15 amino acids. CDR3 sequence (DNA): TGCGCCAGCAGCCTTGGGACAGGGGGCCATCAGCTCCAGCATTTT. Protein: CASSLGTGGHQLQHF.

The V gene is TRBV6-5, the J gene TRBJ1-3; D gene unclear. Trimming cost V 6 bases and J 4 bases, with 7 bases left between them. Per germline, CDR1 MNHEY and CDR2 SVGAGI. This CDR3 contains 12 residues. CDR3 bases: TGTGCCAGCAGCCTTGAGGGAAACACCATATATTTT. It translates to CASSLEGNTIYF.

The chain combines TRBV6-5 with TRBJ2-1; D is possibly TRBD2 (5 bases). CDR1 MNHEY and CDR2 SVGAGI come from the germline V gene. Trimming removed 6 bases at V and 7 bases at J, with 10 bases between. There are 12 residues in the CDR3. The CDR3 loop is CASSLGSNEQFF. Here the CDR3 DNA reads TGTGCCAGCAGCCTAGGGAGTAATGAGCAGTTCTTC.

The V gene is TRBV5-1, the J gene TRBJ1-5; 10 nucleotides align to TRBD1. The CDR3 loop spans 15 amino acids. CDR1 is SGHRS and CDR2 is YFSETQ in the germline V gene. V was clipped by 4 bases and J by 5 bases; unmatched bases: 6. The CDR3 coding sequence is TGCGCCAGCAGCCGGGGGACAGGGGATGATCAGCCCCAGCATTTT. It encodes CASSRGTGDDQPQHF.

The chain links TRBV7-2 to TRBJ2-3, with D hard to call. The germline V gene has CDR1 SGHTA and CDR2 FQGNSA. The CDR3 loop spans 12 amino acids. V was trimmed by 5 bases and J by 1 base, leaving 4 bases between them. The CDR3 spells CASSLRTDTQYF. For the CDR3, the DNA is TGTGCCAGCAGCCTCCGCACAGATACGCAGTATTTT.

This clone was observed a handful of times. J is TRBJ2-7 and V is TRBV5-6; TRBD1 agrees at 8 bases. V was pared by 1 base and J by 1 base, with 7 bases of the junction left unmatched. Germline V lookup: CDR1 SGHDT, CDR2 YYEEEE. The CDR3 covers 16 residues. The CDR3 sequence is CASSLYEDRVSYEQYF. The CDR3 bases are TGTGCCAGCAGCTTGTACGAGGACAGGGTATCCTACGAGCAGTACTTC. Filled out from reference TRBV5-6 and TRBJ2-7, the complete variable domain reads DAGVTQSPTHLIKTRGQQVTLRCSPKSGHDTVSWYQQALGQGPQFIFQYYEEEERQRGNFPDRFSGHQFPNYSSELNVNALLLGDSALYLCASSLYEDRVSYEQYFGPGTRLTVT.

The chain links TRBV28 to TRBJ1-6, with D perhaps matching TRBD1 (5 bases). The germline V gene encodes CDR1 MDHEN and CDR2 SYDVKM. This CDR3 has 18 residues. V shed 6 bases and J shed 7 bases, with 25 bases lying between them. The CDR3 protein is CASRGRVGASSVNSPLHF. The CDR3 nucleotides are TGTGCCAGCAGAGGTAGAGTTGGGGCTTCGAGCGTAAATTCACCCCTCCACTTT.

The chain uses TRBV4-2 and TRBJ2-1, with 14 bases fitting TRBD2. The CDR3 has 16 residues. Germline CDR1 reads LGHNA; CDR2 reads YNFKEQ. Trimming took 6 bases from V and 5 from J; bases not matched to a gene: 6. The CDR3 nucleotides read TGTGCCAGCAGTTTAACGGGACTAGCGGGGGACAATGAGCAGTTCTTC. Translating it yields CASSLTGLAGDNEQFF.

This rearrangement joins TRBV2 to TRBJ1-6; D remains ambiguous. The germline V and J ends were trimmed by 11 bases and 9 bases, with 14 bases remaining between them. Germline values: CDR1 SNHLY, CDR2 FYNNEI. CDR3 size: 12 residues. CDR3 residues: CAGDTGASPLHF. The CDR3 DNA reads TGTGCCGGCGACACTGGCGCTTCACCCCTCCACTTT.

This clone has only a few counts. The sample holds other DNA sequences that translate to the same CDR3. The chain couples TRBV2 to TRBJ1-2; 9 bases are a match to TRBD1. The CDR3 totals 12 residues. The germline V gene encodes CDR1 SNHLY and CDR2 FYNNEI. Trimming cost V 6 bases and J 8 bases; bases outside gene matches: 4. This CDR3 reads CASSTGGGGYTF. The CDR3 coding sequence is TGTGCCAGCAGCACAGGGGGCGGGGGCTACACCTTC.

This clone appeared a few times. This chain connects TRBV5-1 to TRBJ2-7, with no clear D. The germline gives CDR1 SGHRS, CDR2 YFSETQ. The CDR3 consists of 13 residues. The V gene lost 0 bases and the J gene lost 4 bases, with 8 bases spanning the gap. This CDR3 reads CASSLADNYEQYF. As DNA, the CDR3 is TGCGCCAGCAGCTTGGCTGACAATTACGAGCAGTACTTC.

The V gene is TRBV19, the J gene TRBJ2-5; TRBD1 agrees at 8 bases. The CDR3 covers 15 residues. The junction had 10 bases not matched to a gene; V was cut back by 5 bases and J by 5 bases. CDR1 is LNHDA and CDR2 is SQIVND in the germline V gene (reference sequence). This CDR3 is CASSVGQAREETQYF. The DNA for the CDR3 is TGTGCCAGTAGTGTGGGACAGGCCAGGGAGGAGACCCAGTACTTC.

This CDR3 is CASSDLASSYNEQFF. Written as DNA, the CDR3 is TGTGCCAGCAGCGACCTAGCTAGCTCCTACAATGAGCAGTTCTTC. The chain uses TRBV9 and TRBJ2-1; D possibly corresponds to TRBD2 (5 bases). The CDR3 length is 15 residues. V dropped 3 bases and J dropped 0 bases, with 10 bases sitting between them. Germline V lookup: CDR1 SGDLS, CDR2 YYNGEE.

V usage is TRBV4-1 and J usage is TRBJ2-5; D gene uncertain. The V and J ends lost 0 bases and 0 bases respectively, with 8 bases between them. The CDR3 has 15 amino acids. The germline V gene has CDR1 MGHRA and CDR2 YSYEKL. The CDR3 region is CASSQDWRNQETQYF. In DNA, the CDR3 is TGCGCCAGCAGCCAAGATTGGCGGAACCAAGAGACCCAGTACTTC.

This sequence joins TRBV4-3 and TRBJ2-7; D not resolved. This CDR3 region has 14 residues. V gave up 0 bases and J gave up 3 bases, with 9 bases separating them. Looked up from germline, CDR1 is LGHNA and CDR2 is YSLEER. The CDR3 spells CASSQDAGNYEQYF. The CDR3 DNA reads as TGCGCCAGCAGCCAAGATGCAGGAAACTACGAGCAGTACTTC.

V is TRBV19 and J is TRBJ1-5; D remains ambiguous. Germline loops: CDR1 LNHDA, CDR2 SQIVND (reference sequence). V dropped 7 bases and J dropped 0 bases, with 10 bases sitting between them. The CDR3 runs 14 residues. The CDR3 reads CASMASNSNQPQHF. Written as DNA, the CDR3 is TGTGCCAGTATGGCAAGTAATAGCAATCAGCCCCAGCATTTT. The full variable domain, rest sourced from reference TRBV19 and TRBJ1-5, is DGGITQSPKYLFRKEGQNVTLSCEQNLNHDAMYWYRQDPGQGLRLIYYSQIVNDFQKGDIAEGYSVSREKKESFPLTVTSAQKNPTAFYLCASMASNSNQPQHFGDGTRLSIL.

This rearrangement joins TRBV29-1 to TRBJ1-1; D perhaps matches TRBD1 (5 bases). This CDR3 comprises 15 residues. Germline CDR1 reads SQVTM; CDR2 reads ANQGSEA. The V gene lost 2 bases and the J gene lost 4 bases, with 17 bases spanning the gap. The CDR3 spells CSVEFHRIKGTEAFF. The CDR3 DNA reads TGCAGCGTTGAATTTCACAGGATTAAGGGCACTGAAGCTTTCTTT. Using reference TRBV29-1 and TRBJ1-1 for the parts outside the CDR3, the full variable domain is SAVISQKPSRDICQRGTSLTIQCQVDSQVTMMFWYRQQPGQSLTLIATANQGSEATYESGFVIDKFPISRPNLTFSTLTVSNMSPEDSSIYLCSVEFHRIKGTEAFFGQGTRLTVV.

The chain recombines TRBV11-2 with TRBJ2-7; D is perhaps TRBD2 (5 bases). This CDR3 spans 15 amino acids. V dropped 0 bases and J dropped 0 bases, with 9 bases sitting between them. Germline CDR1 reads SGHAT; CDR2 reads FQNNGV. The CDR3 bases are TGTGCCAGCAGCTTAGATATTGGGAGCTCCTACGAGCAGTACTTC. Amino acids: CASSLDIGSSYEQYF.

This chain links TRBV6-1 with TRBJ2-1, with a tentative D call TRBD2 (7 bases). From germline, CDR1 is MNHNS and CDR2 SASEGT. Trimming removed 2 bases at V and 4 bases at J, with 15 bases between. CDR3 size: 16 residues. CDR3 residues: CASSEMGGAYYNEQFF. DNA for the CDR3: TGTGCCAGCAGTGAAATGGGGGGGGCCTATTACAATGAGCAGTTCTTC.

The rearrangement joins TRBV7-9 to TRBJ2-1, with D possibly being TRBD2 (6 bases). The CDR3 is 15 residues long. Trimming removed 4 bases at V and 0 bases at J, with 10 bases between. Germline V lookup: CDR1 SEHNR, CDR2 FQNEAQ (reference sequence). For the CDR3, the DNA is TGTGCCAGCAGCTCCGGAGGGAGCTCCTACAATGAGCAGTTCTTC. Residues: CASSSGGSSYNEQFF.

A remark on this clone: The junction shows a germline mismatch at one end, possibly a read error. The chain joins TRBV4-3 to TRBJ2-5; 11 nucleotides match TRBD2. The CDR3 length is 18 residues. Germline lookup yields CDR1 LGHNA and CDR2 YSLEER. The chain's CDR3 is CASGQGRASGGLQETQYF. In DNA, the CDR3 is TGCGCCAGCGGCCAAGGGAGGGCTAGCGGGGGGTTACAAGAGACCCAGTACTTC.

This chain links TRBV11-2 with TRBJ1-2, with 8 bases that match TRBD1. CDR3 length: 17 amino acids. Germline V lookup: CDR1 SGHAT, CDR2 FQNNGV. J lost 6 bases, V lost 1 base, and 13 bases had no gene match. CDR3 in amino acids: CASSLALLGQGVNGYTF. The CDR3 DNA reads TGTGCCAGCAGCTTAGCGCTTCTTGGACAGGGAGTGAATGGCTACACCTTC.